This T cell receptor (beta chain) was identified during a study of low-dose radiotherapy and immunotherapy resistance in tumors. J lost 10 bases, V lost 3 bases, and 9 bases had no gene match. This CDR3 spans 14 amino acids. The germline V gene has CDR1 SGHRS and CDR2 YFSETQ. TRAV- and TRBV-specific primers, spanning alpha and beta chains, primed first-strand cDNA. With a V-primer adapter and a constant-region primer, TCRs were amplified for about 20 PCR cycles. TCRdb re-derived calls from the reads in MiXCR, one entry per CDR3 protein. The table lists 8,500 to 10,000 distinct CDR3 sequences, 35% to 50% of them singletons, with around 6% in the top ten. Treatment combined nivolumab, ipilimumab, aspirin, low-dose cyclophosphamide and low-dose radiotherapy in a dose-escalation trial.

The chain carries TRBV5-1 and TRBJ1-4; the match to TRBD1 covers 7 bases. The sequence derives from a human donor with advanced metastatic prostate, ovarian, gallbladder or colorectal cancer (not recorded which). This table probably holds off-target reads from a library built for another chain. The CDR3 DNA reads as TGCGCCAGCAGCTCCGGACAGGCGGACGGAAAACTGTTTTTT. The encoded protein is CASSSGQADGKLFF.